Listed below are T cell receptor beta chains from one sample, sequenced in a study of shared clonotypes between healthy human individuals. Sequencing used immunoSEQ multiplex PCR; TCRdb keeps in-frame clones, though not all of them. In the table there are approximately 2,000,000 clones, around 90% of which are singletons. Sequenced material: naive CD4+ T cells from PBMCs. These receptors came from a man aged 18 to 30 in good health. Some clones in this sample may be carry-over from other donors' samples. Both conserved end residues are part of each CDR3. A D gene is named only where the DNA matches it firmly. Not all rows give a size; the values are once, few, many and, for expanded clones, a class.

V gene: TRBV5-1; J gene: TRBJ2-1; D gene: NA; clone size: NA; CDR3 DNA: TGCGCCAGCAGCTTGGGCGATCGGGGGTTCCATGAGCAGTTCTTC; CDR3 protein: CASSLGDRGFHEQFF
V gene: TRBV28; J gene: TRBJ2-7; D gene: TRBD1; clone size: NA; CDR3 DNA: TGTGCCAGCAGTTTCCCGGGACAGAGCGCCTACGAGCAGTACTTC; CDR3 protein: CASSFPGQSAYEQYF
V gene: TRBV7-3; J gene: TRBJ1-3; D gene: TRBD1; clone size: NA; CDR3 DNA: TGTGCCAGCAGCTTATCGCCAGGGGGTACCGGAAACACCATATATTTT; CDR3 protein: CASSLSPGGTGNTIYF
V gene: TRBV6-5; J gene: TRBJ1-4; D gene: NA; clone size: NA; CDR3 DNA: TGTGCCAGCAGCCTGGGACCCCATAATGAAAAACTGTTTTTT; CDR3 protein: CASSLGPHNEKLFF
V gene: TRBV7-8; J gene: TRBJ1-2; D gene: NA; clone size: NA; CDR3 DNA: TGTGCCAGCAGCTTAGCTTCAGGGGATTATGGCTACACCTTC; CDR3 protein: CASSLASGDYGYTF
V gene: TRBV19; J gene: TRBJ1-2; D gene: TRBD1; clone size: NA; CDR3 DNA: TGTGCCAGTAGCCCGGACAGGGGGGGCTATGGCTACACCTTC; CDR3 protein: CASSPDRGGYGYTF
V gene: TRBV9; J gene: TRBJ2-3; D gene: NA; clone size: NA; CDR3 DNA: TGTGCCAGCAGCGTAGCCAGTAGCGATACGCAGTATTTT; CDR3 protein: CASSVASSDTQYF
V gene: TRBV7-3; J gene: TRBJ2-2; D gene: NA; clone size: NA; CDR3 DNA: TGTGCCAGCAGCCACAGAACCGGGGAGCTGTTTTTT; CDR3 protein: CASSHRTGELFF
V gene: TRBV4-2; J gene: TRBJ1-1; D gene: TRBD1; clone size: NA; CDR3 DNA: TGTGCCAGCAGCCAGGAGGGACAGTCTGAAGCTTTCTTT; CDR3 protein: CASSQEGQSEAFF
V gene: TRBV28; J gene: TRBJ1-5; D gene: NA; clone size: NA; CDR3 DNA: TGTGCCAGCAGAGAGGGGCCGGGACCCCAGCATTTT; CDR3 protein: CASREGPGPQHF
V gene: TRBV5-1; J gene: TRBJ2-2; D gene: TRBD2; clone size: few; CDR3 DNA: TGCGCCAGCAGACCCGTAGCGGGAGGAGTCACCGGGGAGCTGTTTTTT; CDR3 protein: CASRPVAGGVTGELFF
V gene: TRBV18; J gene: TRBJ1-5; D gene: NA; clone size: NA; CDR3 DNA: TGTGCCAGCTCACCAGGGCAGGGTGGACAGCCCCAGCATTTT; CDR3 protein: CASSPGQGGQPQHF
V gene: TRBV14; J gene: TRBJ2-3; D gene: NA; clone size: NA; CDR3 DNA: TGTGCCAGCAGCCCCTCCACAGATACGCAGTATTTT; CDR3 protein: CASSPSTDTQYF
V gene: TRBV6-6; J gene: TRBJ1-1; D gene: TRBD1; clone size: NA; CDR3 DNA: TGTGCCAGCAGTTATGGGGACAGTGAAGCTTTCTTT; CDR3 protein: CASSYGDSEAFF
V gene: TRBV5-6; J gene: TRBJ2-2; D gene: NA; clone size: NA; CDR3 DNA: TGTGCCAGCAGCTTGGCCCTAACAGGGACGACCGGGGAGCTGTTTTTT; CDR3 protein: CASSLALTGTTGELFF
V gene: TRBV9; J gene: TRBJ1-2; D gene: NA; clone size: NA; CDR3 DNA: TGTGCCAGCAGCTCCCGAGGAGCCTCGCTGTATGGCTACACCTTC; CDR3 protein: CASSSRGASLYGYTF
V gene: TRBV7-9; J gene: TRBJ1-5; D gene: NA; clone size: few; CDR3 DNA: TGTGCCAGCAGCTTAGGGCTCCAGGCCAATCAGCCCCAGCATTTT; CDR3 protein: CASSLGLQANQPQHF
V gene: TRBV28; J gene: TRBJ2-7; D gene: NA; clone size: NA; CDR3 DNA: TGTGCCAGCAGCTTGAACTACGAGCAGTACTTC; CDR3 protein: CASSLNYEQYF
V gene: TRBV28; J gene: TRBJ1-2; D gene: NA; clone size: NA; CDR3 DNA: TGTGCCGACTACTCCAAATATGGCTACACCTTC; CDR3 protein: CADYSKYGYTF
V gene: TRBV27; J gene: TRBJ2-5; D gene: NA; clone size: NA; CDR3 DNA: TGTGCCAGCAGACAAAACGCGGACAGAGTTGGGACCCAGTACTTC; CDR3 protein: CASRQNADRVGTQYF
V gene: TRBV7-3; J gene: TRBJ2-3; D gene: TRBD2; clone size: NA; CDR3 DNA: TGTGCCAGCAGCTTAGGGACTAGTGGGGATACGCAGTATTTT; CDR3 protein: CASSLGTSGDTQYF
V gene: TRBV7-3; J gene: TRBJ2-6; D gene: TRBD1; clone size: NA; CDR3 DNA: TGTGCCAGCAGCTCCGAGGGGGACAGGAGGCCCTTCTCTGGGGCCAACGTCCTGACTTTC; CDR3 protein: CASSSEGDRRPFSGANVLTF
V gene: TRBV5-1; J gene: TRBJ1-3; D gene: NA; clone size: once; CDR3 DNA: TGCGCCAGCAGCTTAAGCAGTCAGCCCTCTGGAAACACCATATATTTT; CDR3 protein: CASSLSSQPSGNTIYF
V gene: TRBV10-3; J gene: TRBJ1-1; D gene: TRBD1; clone size: once; CDR3 DNA: TGTGCCATCGGAGTACAGGGGGCGCATACTGAAGCTTTCTTT; CDR3 protein: CAIGVQGAHTEAFF
V gene: TRBV7-8; J gene: TRBJ1-1; D gene: NA; clone size: NA; CDR3 DNA: TGTGCCAGCAGCTCAGGACCCAGGGCTTTCTTT; CDR3 protein: CASSSGPRAFF
V gene: TRBV5-1; J gene: TRBJ2-7; D gene: NA; clone size: NA; CDR3 DNA: TGCGCCAGCAGCCTAGGCAGCGGAGATATCTACGAGCAGTACTTC; CDR3 protein: CASSLGSGDIYEQYF
V gene: TRBV18; J gene: TRBJ2-7; D gene: NA; clone size: NA; CDR3 DNA: TGTGCCAGCTCAGGGGGGAGTGGTGAGCAGTACTTC; CDR3 protein: CASSGGSGEQYF
V gene: TRBV27; J gene: TRBJ2-2; D gene: NA; clone size: NA; CDR3 DNA: TGTGCCAGCAGCCCCTTGTCGGGCGGGGAGCTGTTTTTT; CDR3 protein: CASSPLSGGELFF
V gene: TRBV19; J gene: TRBJ2-7; D gene: NA; clone size: NA; CDR3 DNA: TGTGCCAGTAGTATCCATCCGGGAACCCAGCCCTACGAGCAGTACTTC; CDR3 protein: CASSIHPGTQPYEQYF
V gene: TRBV15; J gene: TRBJ2-7; D gene: TRBD1; clone size: NA; CDR3 DNA: TGTGCCACCAGCAGAGGGACAGGGGACACCTACGAGCAGTACTTC; CDR3 protein: CATSRGTGDTYEQYF
V gene: TRBV2; J gene: TRBJ2-7; D gene: NA; clone size: NA; CDR3 DNA: TGTGCCAGCAGTGAACAGGGTTCCCTCTACGAGCAGTACTTC; CDR3 protein: CASSEQGSLYEQYF
V gene: TRBV5-1; J gene: TRBJ2-5; D gene: NA; clone size: once; CDR3 DNA: TGCGCCAGCAGCTACCTTGGGGGGGCCCAAGAGACCCAGTACTTC; CDR3 protein: CASSYLGGAQETQYF
V gene: TRBV28; J gene: TRBJ2-5; D gene: TRBD1; clone size: NA; CDR3 DNA: TGTGCCAGCAGTTTGTCGGGACAGGGGGCAGGAGAGACCCAGTACTTC; CDR3 protein: CASSLSGQGAGETQYF
V gene: TRBV7-8; J gene: TRBJ2-5; D gene: TRBD2; clone size: NA; CDR3 DNA: TGTGCCAGCAGCTTAGAGCGCGGGAGGGCCCCAGAGACCCAGTACTTC; CDR3 protein: CASSLERGRAPETQYF
V gene: TRBV4-2; J gene: TRBJ1-5; D gene: TRBD1; clone size: few; CDR3 DNA: TGTGCCAGCAGCCAAGATGGACAGGGAGTTCGGCCCCAGCATTTT; CDR3 protein: CASSQDGQGVRPQHF
V gene: TRBV7-9; J gene: TRBJ1-2; D gene: NA; clone size: NA; CDR3 DNA: TGTGCCAGCAGCGCACAGGGTGTGGGGGGCTACACCTTC; CDR3 protein: CASSAQGVGGYTF
V gene: TRBV28; J gene: TRBJ1-1; D gene: NA; clone size: NA; CDR3 DNA: TGTGCCAGCACCCCCCCCGGGGTCTTTAAACTCACTGAAGCTTTCTTT; CDR3 protein: CASTPPGVFKLTEAFF
V gene: TRBV18; J gene: TRBJ2-2; D gene: TRBD2; clone size: NA; CDR3 DNA: TGTGCCAGCTCATCACCTGGGATAGCGGGCACCGGGGAGCTGTTTTTT; CDR3 protein: CASSSPGIAGTGELFF
V gene: TRBV5-1; J gene: TRBJ1-2; D gene: NA; clone size: once; CDR3 DNA: TGCGCCAGCAGCCCCCTTGGGACGGCTAACTATGGCTACACCTTC; CDR3 protein: CASSPLGTANYGYTF
V gene: TRBV19; J gene: TRBJ1-5; D gene: NA; clone size: NA; CDR3 DNA: TGTGCCAGTAACCCCTCGTCGGGGGGGCAGCCCCAGCATTTT; CDR3 protein: CASNPSSGGQPQHF
V gene: TRBV7-9; J gene: TRBJ2-1; D gene: TRBD2; clone size: NA; CDR3 DNA: TGTGCCAGCAGCTTAGAGGGACTAGCCGGTGAGCAGTTCTTC; CDR3 protein: CASSLEGLAGEQFF
V gene: TRBV5-1; J gene: TRBJ2-1; D gene: NA; clone size: NA; CDR3 DNA: TGCGCCAGCAGCAAACTTAGCGCGTCATCCTACAATGAGCAGTTCTTC; CDR3 protein: CASSKLSASSYNEQFF
V gene: TRBV6-1; J gene: TRBJ2-7; D gene: NA; clone size: NA; CDR3 DNA: TGTGCCAGCAGTGAAGACAGATCCTCCTACGAGCAGTACTTC; CDR3 protein: CASSEDRSSYEQYF
V gene: TRBV28; J gene: TRBJ2-7; D gene: NA; clone size: NA; CDR3 DNA: TGTGCCAGCAGTTTATACCCATACGAGCAGTACTTC; CDR3 protein: CASSLYPYEQYF
V gene: TRBV20-1; J gene: TRBJ1-2; D gene: NA; clone size: NA; CDR3 DNA: TGCAAGGGTAGCCGCGGCTACACCTTC; CDR3 protein: CKGSRGYTF
V gene: TRBV28; J gene: TRBJ2-7; D gene: NA; clone size: NA; CDR3 DNA: TGTGCCAGCAGCCCCGGGGGCCACTCTCCCTACGAGCAGTACTTC; CDR3 protein: CASSPGGHSPYEQYF
V gene: TRBV4-2; J gene: TRBJ2-5; D gene: NA; clone size: NA; CDR3 DNA: TGTGCCAGCAGCCAAGAGGCCAAGGGGGAGACCCAGTACTTC; CDR3 protein: CASSQEAKGETQYF
V gene: TRBV6-5; J gene: TRBJ2-7; D gene: NA; clone size: NA; CDR3 DNA: TGTGCCAGCAGTCATGTGAGGGCTGGGGGCTACGAGCAGTACTTC; CDR3 protein: CASSHVRAGGYEQYF
V gene: TRBV30; J gene: TRBJ1-6; D gene: NA; clone size: NA; CDR3 DNA: TGTGCCTGGAGTACCGGGCATAATTCACCCCTCCACTTT; CDR3 protein: CAWSTGHNSPLHF
V gene: TRBV6-4; J gene: TRBJ2-1; D gene: TRBD2; clone size: once; CDR3 DNA: TGTGCCAGCAGTTGCTTACATCGGACTAGCGGGACCTACAATGAGCAGTTCTTC; CDR3 protein: CASSCLHRTSGTYNEQFF
V gene: TRBV27; J gene: TRBJ2-7; D gene: NA; clone size: few; CDR3 DNA: TGTGCCAGCAGTCCCTCCCCTCACCATTACGAGCAGTACTTC; CDR3 protein: CASSPSPHHYEQYF
V gene: TRBV30; J gene: TRBJ1-4; D gene: NA; clone size: NA; CDR3 DNA: TGTACTGGCAGGGAAAGTGAAAAACTGTTTTTT; CDR3 protein: CTGRESEKLFF
V gene: TRBV18; J gene: TRBJ1-1; D gene: TRBD1; clone size: few; CDR3 DNA: TGTGCCAGCTCCCAAACGGGACAGGGGGCGAGCACTGAAGCTTTCTTT; CDR3 protein: CASSQTGQGASTEAFF